This T cell receptor beta chain was sequenced for a study of control samples from healthy donors and cancer patients. This clone occurred once. At the DNA level, this CDR3 is encoded by other sequences in the same sample as well. The method was immunoSEQ multiplex PCR; TCRdb's version includes in-frame clones alone and lacks a portion of them. This table holds 190,000 or so clones, about 93% found once. Germline V gives CDR1 KGHSH, CDR2 LQKENI. The CDR3 consists of 12 residues. V dropped 2 bases and J dropped 3 bases, with 3 bases sitting between them. The chain uses TRBV18 and TRBJ2-3; D remains ambiguous. This TCR was sampled from a young man in good health. The source material was blood. The CDR3 spells CASSPGTDTQYF. CDR3 bases: TGTGCCAGCTCACCAGGTACAGATACGCAGTATTTT.